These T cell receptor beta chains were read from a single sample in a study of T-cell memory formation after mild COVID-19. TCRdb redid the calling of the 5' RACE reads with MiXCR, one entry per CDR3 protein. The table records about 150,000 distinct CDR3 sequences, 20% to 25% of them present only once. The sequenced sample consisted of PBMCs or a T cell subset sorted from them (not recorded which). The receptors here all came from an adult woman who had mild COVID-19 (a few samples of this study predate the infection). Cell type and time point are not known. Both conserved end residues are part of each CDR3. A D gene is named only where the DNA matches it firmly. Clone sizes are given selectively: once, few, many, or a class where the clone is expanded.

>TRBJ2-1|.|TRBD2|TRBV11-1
TGTGCCAGCAGCTTATTGGCGGGAGTTGTCTACAATGAGCAGTTCTTC
CASSLLAGVVYNEQFF
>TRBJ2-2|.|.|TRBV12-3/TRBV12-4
TGTGCCAGCAGTCAGCGACAGGGGGAGCTGTTTTTT
CASSQRQGELFF
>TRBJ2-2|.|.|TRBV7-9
TGTGCCAGCAGTTTGACACTTAACACCGGGGAGCTGTTTTTT
CASSLTLNTGELFF
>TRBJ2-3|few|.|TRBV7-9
TGTGCCAGCAGCCGTCAGACTGGCACAGATACGCAGTATTTT
CASSRQTGTDTQYF
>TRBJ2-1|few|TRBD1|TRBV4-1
TGCGCCAGCAGCCAAGAGAGGGACAGGGGCAATGAGCAGTTCTTC
CASSQERDRGNEQFF
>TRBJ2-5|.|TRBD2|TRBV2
TGTGCCAGCAGCCCAAGCGGGGGGGCCTTTAGAGGAGGAGAGACCCAGTACTTC
CASSPSGGAFRGGETQYF
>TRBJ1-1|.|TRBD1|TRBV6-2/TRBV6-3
TGTGCCAGCAGTTGGGACAGCCGCCTCGGGAACACTGAAGCTTTCTTT
CASSWDSRLGNTEAFF
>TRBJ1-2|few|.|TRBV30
TGTGCCTGGAGTGTACCTCGACAGGACGTCTACTATGGCTACACCTTC
CAWSVPRQDVYYGYTF
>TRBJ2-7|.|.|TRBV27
TGTGCCAGCGCGGGTGGAGTGGCCGGGGCAGCTGCCTACGAGCAGTACTTC
CASAGGVAGAAAYEQYF
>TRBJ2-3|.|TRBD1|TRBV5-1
TGCGCCAGCAGCTCGGACAGGGGTCCAGATACGCAGTATTTT
CASSSDRGPDTQYF
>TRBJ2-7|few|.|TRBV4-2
TGTGCCAGCAGCCAAGAAAGCCATCGGGGCTACGAGCAGTACTTC
CASSQESHRGYEQYF
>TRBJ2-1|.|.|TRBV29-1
TGCAGCGTTTTGGCTCTTGAGCAGTTCTTC
CSVLALEQFF
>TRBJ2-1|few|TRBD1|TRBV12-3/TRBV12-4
TGTGCCAGCAATCCTACAGGGGGCTCCTACAATGAGCAGTTCTTC
CASNPTGGSYNEQFF
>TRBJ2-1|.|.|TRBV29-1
TGCAGCGTTGAGTACGGACAGACCTACAATGAGCAGTTCTTC
CSVEYGQTYNEQFF
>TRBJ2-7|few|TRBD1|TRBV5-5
TGTGCCAGCAGCAACGATTGGACAGGGACCTACGAGCAGTACTTC
CASSNDWTGTYEQYF
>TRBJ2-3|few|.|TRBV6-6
TGTGCCAGCAGTTACCGAGGGAGATCAGATACGCAGTATTTT
CASSYRGRSDTQYF
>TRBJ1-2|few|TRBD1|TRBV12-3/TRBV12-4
TGTGCCAGCAGTATTGCGGGGGACAGGTATTATGGCTACACCTTC
CASSIAGDRYYGYTF
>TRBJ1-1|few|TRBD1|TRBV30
TGTGCCTGGAGTGTACACGGGCAGGGGGCAACGTGGGACACTGAAGCTTTCTTT
CAWSVHGQGATWDTEAFF
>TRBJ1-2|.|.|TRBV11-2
TGTGCCAGCAGCTTAGATCTGGAAGGGTTGTTGGGCTACACCTTC
CASSLDLEGLLGYTF
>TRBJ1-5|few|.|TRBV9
TGTGCCAGCAGCGTAGGGGTACACTCGAATCAGCCCCAGCATTTT
CASSVGVHSNQPQHF
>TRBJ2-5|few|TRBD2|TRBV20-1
TGCAGTGCTAGAGATGACCTAGCGGTTGGGTACCAAGAGACCCAGTACTTC
CSARDDLAVGYQETQYF
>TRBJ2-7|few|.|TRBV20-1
TGCAGTGCTAGAGATCCTTTGTGGGCCTACGAGCAGTACTTC
CSARDPLWAYEQYF
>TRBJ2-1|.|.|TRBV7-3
TGTGCCAGCAGCTCAGACCAGTATGAGCAGTTCTTC
CASSSDQYEQFF
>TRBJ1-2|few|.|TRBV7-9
TGTGCCAGCAGCTTAGCGGCAGCTAACTATGGCTACACCTTC
CASSLAAANYGYTF
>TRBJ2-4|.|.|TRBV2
TGTGCCAGCAGTAGAGTTTGGTCAGCGGGCGAAAACATTCAGTACTTC
CASSRVWSAGENIQYF
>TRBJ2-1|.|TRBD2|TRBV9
TGTGCCAGCAGCGTAGAACGGGGGGGCTCCTACAATGAGCAGTTCTTC
CASSVERGGSYNEQFF
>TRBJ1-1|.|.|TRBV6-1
TGTGCCAGCACGGGGCCTGAAGCTTTCTTT
CASTGPEAFF
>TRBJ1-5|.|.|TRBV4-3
TGCGCCAGCAGCCAAGATCCAGGGTTCAATCAGCCCCAGCATTTT
CASSQDPGFNQPQHF
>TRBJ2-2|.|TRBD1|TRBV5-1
TGCGCCAGCAAGGACAGGATGAACACCGGGGAGCTGTTTTTT
CASKDRMNTGELFF
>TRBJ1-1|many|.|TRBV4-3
TGCGCCAGCAGCCAAGATCGTGGGGGCACTGAAGCTTTCTTT
CASSQDRGGTEAFF
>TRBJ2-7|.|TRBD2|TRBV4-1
TGCGCCAGCAGCCAAGATCCGGGGGGAGGGGAGGAGCAGTACTTC
CASSQDPGGGEEQYF
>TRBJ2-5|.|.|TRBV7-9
TGTGCCAGCAGCTCCGACGGAGAGACCCAGTACTTC
CASSSDGETQYF
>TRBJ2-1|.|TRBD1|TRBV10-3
TGTGCCATCAGCGGACAGGGAAAGGGAAATGAGCAGTTCTTC
CAISGQGKGNEQFF
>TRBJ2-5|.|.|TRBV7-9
TGTGCCAGCAGCGTCAGGACAGAAGAGACCCAGTACTTC
CASSVRTEETQYF
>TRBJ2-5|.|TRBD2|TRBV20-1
TGCAGTGCACTAAGACCGGGACTAGCGGAGGAGACCCAGTACTTC
CSALRPGLAEETQYF
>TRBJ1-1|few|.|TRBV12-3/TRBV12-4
TGTGCCAGCTTAGGGGGATGGTACACTGAAGCTTTCTTT
CASLGGWYTEAFF
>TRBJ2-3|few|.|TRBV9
TGTGCCAGCAGCGAGGGTACGGGCGTGAGCACAGATACGCAGTATTTT
CASSEGTGVSTDTQYF
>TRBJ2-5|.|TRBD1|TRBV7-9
TGTGCCAGCAGCCCCCCGGACAGGGAAGAGACCCAGTACTTC
CASSPPDREETQYF
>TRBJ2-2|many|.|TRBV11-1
TGTGCCAGCAGCCGTAAGGGGAACACCGGGGAGCTGTTTTTT
CASSRKGNTGELFF
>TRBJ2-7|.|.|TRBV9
TGTGCCAGCAGCGACCCGAGAAGGGGGTCGCATACCTACGAGCAGTACTTC
CASSDPRRGSHTYEQYF
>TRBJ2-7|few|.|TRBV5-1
TGCGCCAGCAGCTATACGGCTAGCCCGTCCTACGAGCAGTACTTC
CASSYTASPSYEQYF
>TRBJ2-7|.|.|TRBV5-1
TGCGCCAGCAGCTTGGGTCGCGGACTGGGCTACGAGCAGTACTTC
CASSLGRGLGYEQYF
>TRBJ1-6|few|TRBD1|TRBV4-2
TGTGCCAGCAGCCCGGCAGATACAGGGGGTAATTCACCCCTCCACTTT
CASSPADTGGNSPLHF
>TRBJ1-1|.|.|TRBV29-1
TGCAGCGTTGACGGGGGTTCGGCTGAAGCTTTCTTT
CSVDGGSAEAFF
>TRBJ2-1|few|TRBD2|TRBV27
TGTGCCAGCAGTTCGACTAGCGGGAGTTTAGTTGTCGACAATGAGCAGTTCTTC
CASSSTSGSLVVDNEQFF
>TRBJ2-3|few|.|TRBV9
TGTGCCAGCGGAACCGGGACGGCTAGCACAGATACGCAGTATTTT
CASGTGTASTDTQYF
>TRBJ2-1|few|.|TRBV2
TGTGCCAGCAGTGTGGGAGCCTACAATGAGCAGTTCTTC
CASSVGAYNEQFF
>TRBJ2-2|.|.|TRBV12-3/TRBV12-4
TGTGCCAGCAGTTTAAGGGGACGGGGAAGGACCGGGGAGCTGTTTTTT
CASSLRGRGRTGELFF
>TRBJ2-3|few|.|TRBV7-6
TGTGCCAGCAGCTTATACGGTTCCGGCACAGATACGCAGTATTTT
CASSLYGSGTDTQYF